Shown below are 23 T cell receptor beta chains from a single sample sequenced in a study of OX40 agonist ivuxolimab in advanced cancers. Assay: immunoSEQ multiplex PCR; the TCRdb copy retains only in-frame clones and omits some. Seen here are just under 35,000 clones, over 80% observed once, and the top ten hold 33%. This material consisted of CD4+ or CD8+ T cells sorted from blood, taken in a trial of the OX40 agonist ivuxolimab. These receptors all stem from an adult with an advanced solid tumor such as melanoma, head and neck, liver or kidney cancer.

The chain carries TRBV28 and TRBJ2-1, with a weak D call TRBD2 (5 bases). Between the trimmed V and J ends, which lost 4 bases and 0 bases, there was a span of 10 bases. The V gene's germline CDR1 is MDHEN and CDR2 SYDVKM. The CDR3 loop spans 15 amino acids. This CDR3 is CASSSGESSYNEQFF. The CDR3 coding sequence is TGTGCCAGCAGTTCCGGGGAGAGCTCCTACAATGAGCAGTTCTTC.

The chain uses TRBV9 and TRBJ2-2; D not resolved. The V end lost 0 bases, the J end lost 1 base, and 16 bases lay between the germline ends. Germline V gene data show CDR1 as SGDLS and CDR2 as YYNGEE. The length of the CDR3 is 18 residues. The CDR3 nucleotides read TGTGCCAGCAGCGTAGCTACATCAAGACCCCTGAACACCGGGGAGCTGTTTTTT. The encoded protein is CASSVATSRPLNTGELFF. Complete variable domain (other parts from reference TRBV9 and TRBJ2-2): DSGVTQTPKHLITATGQRVTLRCSPRSGDLSVYWYQQSLDQGLQFLIQYYNGEERAKGNILERFSAQQFPDLHSELNLSSLELGDSALYFCASSVATSRPLNTGELFFGEGSRLTVL.

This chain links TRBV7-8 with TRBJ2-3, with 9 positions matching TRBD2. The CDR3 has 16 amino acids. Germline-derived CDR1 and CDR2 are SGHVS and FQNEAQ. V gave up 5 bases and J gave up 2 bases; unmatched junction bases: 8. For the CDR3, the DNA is TGTGCCAGCAGCCGCGGGGGGGGCCCCCTCACAGATACGCAGTATTTT. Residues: CASSRGGGPLTDTQYF.

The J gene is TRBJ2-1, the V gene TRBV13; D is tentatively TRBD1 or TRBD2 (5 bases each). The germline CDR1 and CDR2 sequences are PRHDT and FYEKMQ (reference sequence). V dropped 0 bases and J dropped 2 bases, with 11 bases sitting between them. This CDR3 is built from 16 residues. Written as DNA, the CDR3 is TGTGCCAGCAGCTTAGGCGGAGAGGGACCCTACAATGAGCAGTTCTTC. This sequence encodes CASSLGGEGPYNEQFF.

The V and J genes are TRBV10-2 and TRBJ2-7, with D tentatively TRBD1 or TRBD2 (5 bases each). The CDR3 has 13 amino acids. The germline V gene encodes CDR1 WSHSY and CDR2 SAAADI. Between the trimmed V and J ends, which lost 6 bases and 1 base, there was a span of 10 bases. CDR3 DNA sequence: TGCGCCAGCAGAGGGGACGCTTCCTACGAGCAGTACTTC. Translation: CASRGDASYEQYF.

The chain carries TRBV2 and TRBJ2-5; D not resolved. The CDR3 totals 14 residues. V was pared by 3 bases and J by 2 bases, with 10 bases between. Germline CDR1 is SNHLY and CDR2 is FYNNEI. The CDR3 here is CASSERAAQETQYF. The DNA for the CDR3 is TGTGCCAGCAGTGAGCGAGCAGCTCAAGAGACCCAGTACTTC.

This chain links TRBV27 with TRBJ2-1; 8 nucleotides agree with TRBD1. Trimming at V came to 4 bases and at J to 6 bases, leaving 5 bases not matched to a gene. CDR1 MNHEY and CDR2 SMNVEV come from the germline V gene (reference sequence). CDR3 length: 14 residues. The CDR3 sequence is CASSYGGTGNEQFF. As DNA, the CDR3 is TGTGCCAGCAGTTATGGCGGGACAGGCAATGAGCAGTTCTTC.

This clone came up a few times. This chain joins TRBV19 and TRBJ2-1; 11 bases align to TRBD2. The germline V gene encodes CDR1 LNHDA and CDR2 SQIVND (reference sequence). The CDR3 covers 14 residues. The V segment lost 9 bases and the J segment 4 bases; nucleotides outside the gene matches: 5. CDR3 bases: TGTGCCAGCGGGACTAGCGGACGATACAATGAGCAGTTCTTC. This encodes CASGTSGRYNEQFF.

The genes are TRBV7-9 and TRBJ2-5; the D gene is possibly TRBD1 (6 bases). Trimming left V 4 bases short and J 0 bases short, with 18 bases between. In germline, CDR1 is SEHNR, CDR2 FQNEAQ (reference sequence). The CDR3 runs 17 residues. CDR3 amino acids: CASSSGRGIKYQETQYF. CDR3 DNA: TGTGCCAGCAGCTCTGGCAGGGGAATTAAGTACCAAGAGACCCAGTACTTC.

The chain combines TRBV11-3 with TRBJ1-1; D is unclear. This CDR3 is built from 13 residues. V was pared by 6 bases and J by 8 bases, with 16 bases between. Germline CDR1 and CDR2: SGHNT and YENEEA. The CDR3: CASSQTHGEEAFF. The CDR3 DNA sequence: TGTGCCAGCAGTCAAACTCATGGGGAAGAAGCTTTCTTT.

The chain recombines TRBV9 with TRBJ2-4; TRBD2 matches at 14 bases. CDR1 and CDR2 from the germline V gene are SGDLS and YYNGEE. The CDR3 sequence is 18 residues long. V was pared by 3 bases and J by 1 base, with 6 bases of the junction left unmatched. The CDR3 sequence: CASSGGLAGGIAKNIQYF. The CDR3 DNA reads TGTGCCAGCAGCGGTGGACTAGCGGGAGGTATTGCCAAAAACATTCAGTACTTC.

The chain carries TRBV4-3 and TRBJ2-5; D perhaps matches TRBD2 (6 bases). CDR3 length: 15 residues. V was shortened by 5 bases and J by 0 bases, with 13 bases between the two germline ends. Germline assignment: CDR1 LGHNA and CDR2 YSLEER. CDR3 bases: TGCGCCAGCAGCAGGCGGGACTCTTACCAAGAGACCCAGTACTTC. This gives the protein CASSRRDSYQETQYF.

CDR3 coding DNA: TGTGCCAGCAGCGCCACGGACAGCAACACCGGGGAGCTGTTTTTT. Its protein is CASSATDSNTGELFF. The genes are TRBV9 and TRBJ2-2; TRBD1 is a possible D gene (6 bases). V lost 3 bases, J lost 2 bases, and 11 bases lay in between. This CDR3 is built from 15 residues. Germline V gene sequence: CDR1 SGDLS, CDR2 YYNGEE.

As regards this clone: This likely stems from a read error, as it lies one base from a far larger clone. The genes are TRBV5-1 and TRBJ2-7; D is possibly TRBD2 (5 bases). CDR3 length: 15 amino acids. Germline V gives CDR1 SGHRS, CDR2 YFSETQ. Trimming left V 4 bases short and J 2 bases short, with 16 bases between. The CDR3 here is CASSPFGSGPYEQYF. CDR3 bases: TGCGCCAGCAGCCCCTTTGGGAGCGGCCCCTACGAGCAGTACTTC.

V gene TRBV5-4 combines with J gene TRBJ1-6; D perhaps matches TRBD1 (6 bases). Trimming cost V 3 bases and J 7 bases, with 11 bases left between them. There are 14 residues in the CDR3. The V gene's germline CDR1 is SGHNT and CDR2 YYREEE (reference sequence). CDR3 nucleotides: TGTGCCAGCAGCTGGGACATGGACAATTCACCCCTCCACTTT. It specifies CASSWDMDNSPLHF.

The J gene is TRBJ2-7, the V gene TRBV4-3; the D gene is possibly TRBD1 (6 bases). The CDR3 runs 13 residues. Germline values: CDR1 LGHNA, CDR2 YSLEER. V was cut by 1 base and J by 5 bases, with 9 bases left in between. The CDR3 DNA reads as TGCGCCAGCAGCCAAGTCGCAGGGGACGAGCAGTACTTC. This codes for CASSQVAGDEQYF.

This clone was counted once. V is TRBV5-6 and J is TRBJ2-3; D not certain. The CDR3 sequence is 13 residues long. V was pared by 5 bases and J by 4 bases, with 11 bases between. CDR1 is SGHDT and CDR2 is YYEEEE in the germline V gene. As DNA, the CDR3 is TGTGCCAGCAGAGAGGCCCCAGCAGATACGCAGTATTTT. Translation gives CASREAPADTQYF.

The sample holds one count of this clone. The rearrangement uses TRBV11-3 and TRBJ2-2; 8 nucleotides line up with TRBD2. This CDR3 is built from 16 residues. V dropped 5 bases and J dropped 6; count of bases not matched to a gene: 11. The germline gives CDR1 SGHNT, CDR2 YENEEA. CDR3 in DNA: TGTGCCAGCAGCCCCAGCGGGACTAGAGTCGCCGGGGAGCTGTTTTTT. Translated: CASSPSGTRVAGELFF.

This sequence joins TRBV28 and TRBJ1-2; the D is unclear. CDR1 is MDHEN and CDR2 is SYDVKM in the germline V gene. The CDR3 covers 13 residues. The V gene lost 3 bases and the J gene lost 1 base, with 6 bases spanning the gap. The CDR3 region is CASSFPINYGYTF. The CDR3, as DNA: TGTGCCAGCAGTTTCCCGATTAACTATGGCTACACCTTC.

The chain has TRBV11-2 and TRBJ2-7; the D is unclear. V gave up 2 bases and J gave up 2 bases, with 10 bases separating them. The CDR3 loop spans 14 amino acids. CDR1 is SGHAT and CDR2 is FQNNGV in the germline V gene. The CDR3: CASSLSMGTYEQYF. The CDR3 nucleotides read TGTGCCAGCAGCTTAAGTATGGGGACCTACGAGCAGTACTTC.

CDR3 DNA: TGTGCCAGCAGTTTATCAGCAGGGGGAGGAAACACTGAAGCTTTCTTT. Translated: CASSLSAGGGNTEAFF. The chain is built from TRBV27 and TRBJ1-1, with 7 bases identical to TRBD1. The germline CDR1 and CDR2 sequences are MNHEY and SMNVEV (reference sequence). V trimming: 0 bases; J trimming: 2 bases; junction bases outside the gene matches: 6. There are 16 residues in the CDR3.

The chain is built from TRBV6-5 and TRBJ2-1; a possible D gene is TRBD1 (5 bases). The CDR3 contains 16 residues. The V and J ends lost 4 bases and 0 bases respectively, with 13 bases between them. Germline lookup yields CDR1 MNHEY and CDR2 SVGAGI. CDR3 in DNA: TGTGCCAGCAGTTTGCAACAGGTTAGCTCCTACAATGAGCAGTTCTTC. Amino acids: CASSLQQVSSYNEQFF.

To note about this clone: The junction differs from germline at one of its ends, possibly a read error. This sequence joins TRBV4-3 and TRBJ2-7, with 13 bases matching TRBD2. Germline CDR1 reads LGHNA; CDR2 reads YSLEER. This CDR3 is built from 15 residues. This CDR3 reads CASGQWTSGRYEQYF. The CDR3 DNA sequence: TGCGCCAGCGGCCAATGGACTAGCGGGAGATACGAGCAGTACTTC.